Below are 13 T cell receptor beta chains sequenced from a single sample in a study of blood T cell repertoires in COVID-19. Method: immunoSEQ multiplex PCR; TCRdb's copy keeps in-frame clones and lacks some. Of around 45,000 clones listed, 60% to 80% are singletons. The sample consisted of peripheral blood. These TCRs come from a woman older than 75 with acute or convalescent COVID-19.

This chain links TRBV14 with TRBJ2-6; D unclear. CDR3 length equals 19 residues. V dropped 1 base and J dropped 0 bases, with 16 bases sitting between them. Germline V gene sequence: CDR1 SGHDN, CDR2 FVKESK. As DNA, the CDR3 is TGTGCCAGCAGCCAAGGGGCGAAAACATTCCACTCTGGGGCCAACGTCCTGACTTTC. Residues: CASSQGAKTFHSGANVLTF.

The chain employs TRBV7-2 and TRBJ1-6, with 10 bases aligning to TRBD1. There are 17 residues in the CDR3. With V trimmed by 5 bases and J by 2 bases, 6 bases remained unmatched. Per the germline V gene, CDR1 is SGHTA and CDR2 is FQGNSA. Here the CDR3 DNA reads TGTGCCAGCAGCCTAGACAGGGGGCTCACCTATAATTCACCCCTCCACTTT. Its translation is CASSLDRGLTYNSPLHF.

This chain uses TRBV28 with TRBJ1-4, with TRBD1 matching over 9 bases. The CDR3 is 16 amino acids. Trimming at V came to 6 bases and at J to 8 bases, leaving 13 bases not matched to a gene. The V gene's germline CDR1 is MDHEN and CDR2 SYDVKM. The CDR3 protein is CASRSLGQGFSEKLFF. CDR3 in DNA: TGTGCCAGCAGGTCCTTGGGACAGGGCTTTTCCGAAAAACTGTTTTTT.

CDR3 coding DNA: TGTGCCAGCAGCTTAGGGGCCCGACAGCTTGAAGCTTTCTTT. Its translation is CASSLGARQLEAFF. This rearrangement joins TRBV11-2 to TRBJ1-1; tentative D call: TRBD1 (5 bases). The germline gives CDR1 SGHAT, CDR2 FQNNGV. Trimming took off 1 base at V and 7 bases at J, with 13 bases between the two ends. The CDR3 totals 14 residues.

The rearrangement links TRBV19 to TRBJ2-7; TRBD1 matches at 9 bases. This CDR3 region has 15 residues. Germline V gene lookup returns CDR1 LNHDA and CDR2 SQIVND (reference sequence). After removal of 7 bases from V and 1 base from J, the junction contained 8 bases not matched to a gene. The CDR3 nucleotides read TGTGCCAGTATGGCAATGGGGACAGGGTCCTACGAGCAGTACTTC. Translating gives CASMAMGTGSYEQYF. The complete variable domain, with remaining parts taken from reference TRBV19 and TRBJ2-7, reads DGGITQSPKYLFRKEGQNVTLSCEQNLNHDAMYWYRQDPGQGLRLIYYSQIVNDFQKGDIAEGYSVSREKKESFPLTVTSAQKNPTAFYLCASMAMGTGSYEQYFGPGTRLTVT.

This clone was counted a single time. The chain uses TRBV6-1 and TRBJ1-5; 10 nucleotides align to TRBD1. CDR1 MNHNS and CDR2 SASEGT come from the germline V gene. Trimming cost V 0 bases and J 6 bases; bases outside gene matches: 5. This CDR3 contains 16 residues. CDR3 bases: TGTGCCAGCAGTGAAGCGGGGACAGGGGTTGGTCAGCCCCAGCATTTT. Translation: CASSEAGTGVGQPQHF.

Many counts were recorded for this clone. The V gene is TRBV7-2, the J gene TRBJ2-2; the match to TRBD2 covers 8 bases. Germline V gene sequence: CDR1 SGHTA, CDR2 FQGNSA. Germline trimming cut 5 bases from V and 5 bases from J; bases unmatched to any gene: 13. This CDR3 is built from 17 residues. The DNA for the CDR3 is TGTGCCAGCAGCCCCGAGAGTGTAGCGGGAAGTACCGGGGAGCTGTTTTTT. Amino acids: CASSPESVAGSTGELFF.

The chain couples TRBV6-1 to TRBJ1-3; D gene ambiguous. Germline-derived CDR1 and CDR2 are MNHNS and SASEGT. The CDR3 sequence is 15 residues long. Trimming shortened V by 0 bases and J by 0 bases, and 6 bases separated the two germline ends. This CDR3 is CASSEAETSGNTIYF. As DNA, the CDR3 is TGTGCCAGCAGTGAAGCGGAGACCTCTGGAAACACCATATATTTT.

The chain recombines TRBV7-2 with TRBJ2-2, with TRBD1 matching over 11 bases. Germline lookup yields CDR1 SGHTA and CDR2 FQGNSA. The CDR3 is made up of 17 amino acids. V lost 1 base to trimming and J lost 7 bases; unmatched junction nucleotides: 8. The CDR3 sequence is CASSLEWTGGAGGELFF. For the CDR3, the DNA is TGTGCCAGCAGCTTAGAGTGGACAGGGGGCGCGGGCGGGGAGCTGTTTTTT.

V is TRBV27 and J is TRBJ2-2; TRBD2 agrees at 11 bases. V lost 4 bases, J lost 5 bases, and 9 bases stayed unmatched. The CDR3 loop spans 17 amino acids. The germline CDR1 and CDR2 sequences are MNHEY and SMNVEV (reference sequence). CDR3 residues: CASSYPRLAGGTGELFF. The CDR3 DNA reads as TGTGCCAGCAGTTACCCCCGGCTAGCGGGAGGAACCGGGGAGCTGTTTTTT.

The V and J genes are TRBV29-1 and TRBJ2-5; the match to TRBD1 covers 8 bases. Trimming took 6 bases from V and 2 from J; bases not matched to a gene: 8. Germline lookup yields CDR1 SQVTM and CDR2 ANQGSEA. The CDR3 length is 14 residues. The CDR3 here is CSVTPGGVQETQYF. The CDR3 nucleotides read TGCAGCGTAACCCCAGGGGGCGTGCAAGAGACCCAGTACTTC. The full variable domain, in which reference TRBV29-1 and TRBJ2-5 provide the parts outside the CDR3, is SAVISQKPSRDICQRGTSLTIQCQVDSQVTMMFWYRQQPGQSLTLIATANQGSEATYESGFVIDKFPISRPNLTFSTLTVSNMSPEDSSIYLCSVTPGGVQETQYFGPGTRLLVL.

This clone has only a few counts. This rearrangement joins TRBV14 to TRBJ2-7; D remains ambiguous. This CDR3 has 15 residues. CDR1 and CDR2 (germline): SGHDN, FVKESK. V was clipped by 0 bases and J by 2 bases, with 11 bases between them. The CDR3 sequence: CASSQDPYSPYEQYF. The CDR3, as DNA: TGTGCCAGCAGCCAAGATCCCTACAGTCCCTACGAGCAGTACTTC.

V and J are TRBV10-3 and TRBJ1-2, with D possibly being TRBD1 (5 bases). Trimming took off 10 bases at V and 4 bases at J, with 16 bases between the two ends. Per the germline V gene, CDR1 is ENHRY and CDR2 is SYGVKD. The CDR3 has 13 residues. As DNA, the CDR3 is TGTGCCACTAACGGGGGTCGGAGCTATGGCTACACCTTC. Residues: CATNGGRSYGYTF.